Sequencing of this TCR beta chain was carried out in a study of Ad26.COV2.S vaccination and SARS-CoV-2 variants. Deletions cut 5 bases from V and 3 bases from J, with 17 bases between. CDR1 is LNHDA and CDR2 is SQIVND in the germline V gene (reference sequence). This CDR3 comprises 16 residues. The table came from immunoSEQ multiplex PCR; TCRdb's copy has only in-frame clones and leaves some out. The sample holds about half a million clones, approximately 90% seen once. Specified treatment: some 20 received Ad26.COV2.S at low or high dose, single or two shots; several received placebo; per-sample allocation not given. Sampling took place 63 days after the first vaccine or placebo injection.

This clonotype originated in a person between 18 and 59 years old who received the Ad26.COV2.S COVID-19 vaccine or a placebo. The chain links TRBV19 to TRBJ1-5; D might be TRBD1 (6 bases). Sequencing was performed on peripheral blood, taken in a trial of Ad26.COV2.S vaccine versus placebo. This CDR3 reads CASSGDVGQLNQPQHF. In nucleotides, the CDR3 is TGTGCCAGTAGTGGGGACGTCGGACAGCTCAATCAGCCCCAGCATTTT.